Shown below are 8 T cell receptor beta chains from a single sample sequenced in a study of CD8 T cells in Susac syndrome. After extraction with the RNeasy kit, 0.5 to 1 ug of the RNA was reverse transcribed using random hexamers. TCRdb passed the immunoSEQ multiplex PCR reads through MiXCR, listing each CDR3 protein once. The profile shows 150,000 to 200,000 distinct CDR3 sequences, roughly 96% of them singletons. The sequencing sample was made of CD8+ T cells from PBMCs. These receptors were collected from a human donor with multiple sclerosis.

V is TRBV29-1 and J is TRBJ2-4; D perhaps matches TRBD1 (6 bases). This CDR3 contains 13 residues. Trimming pared 4 bases from V and 5 bases from J, leaving 12 bases between. Per germline, CDR1 SQVTM and CDR2 ANQGSEA. The CDR3 loop is CSVVRQVQNIQYF. CDR3 DNA: TGCAGCGTTGTAAGACAGGTCCAAAACATTCAGTACTTC.

This CDR3 reads CASVAGPSYNEQFF. Here the CDR3 DNA reads TGTGCCAGTGTAGCCGGCCCCTCCTACAATGAGCAGTTCTTC. V and J are TRBV2 and TRBJ2-1, with D hard to call. The CDR3 sequence is 14 residues long. V shed 9 bases and J shed 0 bases, with 12 bases lying between them. The germline CDR1 and CDR2 sequences are SNHLY and FYNNEI.

V gene TRBV3-1 combines with J gene TRBJ2-7; D might be TRBD1 (6 bases). V lost 6 bases, J lost 2 bases, and 11 bases lay in between. This CDR3 region has 13 residues. Germline loops: CDR1 LGHDT, CDR2 YNNKEL (reference sequence). DNA for the CDR3: TGTGCCAGCAGAGAGACAGGTACCTACGAGCAGTACTTC. It codes for CASRETGTYEQYF.

The J gene is TRBJ1-5, the V gene TRBV7-8; the match to TRBD1 covers 7 bases. Trimming took 3 bases from V and 5 from J; bases not matched to a gene: 10. The CDR3 totals 16 residues. Germline V CDR1 and CDR2: SGHVS, FQNEAQ. The CDR3 reads CASSLGTEVWYQPQHF. For the CDR3, the DNA is TGTGCCAGCAGCTTGGGGACAGAGGTGTGGTATCAGCCCCAGCATTTT.

The chain recombines TRBV29-1 with TRBJ2-2; tentatively, D is TRBD1 (6 bases). The CDR3 is 14 residues long. Germline lookup yields CDR1 SQVTM and CDR2 ANQGSEA. The V gene lost 5 bases and the J gene lost 1 base, with 11 bases spanning the gap. CDR3 amino acids: CSVPGTQNTGELFF. The CDR3 DNA reads as TGCAGCGTTCCCGGGACACAGAACACCGGGGAGCTGTTTTTT.

The J gene is TRBJ2-7, the V gene TRBV28; D is ambiguous. Germline V lookup: CDR1 MDHEN, CDR2 SYDVKM. With 0 bases removed from V and 3 bases from J, the gap between germline ends came to 15 bases. The CDR3 has 16 residues. The CDR3, as DNA: TGTGCCAGCAGTTTATGGGAAACACACCTCGACTACGAGCAGTACTTC. Translating gives CASSLWETHLDYEQYF.

The chain has TRBV20-1 and TRBJ2-4; 8 bases match TRBD2. CDR3 size: 12 residues. With 3 bases clipped from V and 13 bases from J, the junction kept 8 bases outside the gene matches. Germline lookup yields CDR1 DFQATT and CDR2 SNEGSKA (reference sequence). The CDR3 protein is CSARGLVSVQYF. CDR3 DNA: TGCAGTGCTAGGGGACTAGTGTCGGTGCAGTACTTC.

The genes are TRBV7-9 and TRBJ2-1, with TRBD2 matching 8 bases. The germline V gene encodes CDR1 SEHNR and CDR2 FQNEAQ (reference sequence). The CDR3 is made up of 15 amino acids. V trimming: 2 bases; J trimming: 4 bases; junction bases outside the gene matches: 4. The CDR3 here is CASSLSGGPYNEQFF. The DNA of the CDR3 is TGTGCCAGCAGCTTAAGCGGGGGCCCGTACAATGAGCAGTTCTTC.